The 7 T cell receptor beta chains given below trace back to one sample, sequenced in a study of human T cells and chemical hapten exposure. MiXCR, applied by TCRdb to the RACE reads, yields one record per CDR3 protein. The table records roughly 48,000 distinct CDR3 sequences, roughly 11% of them present only once. Described time point: patch test 1, 2 weeks after DPC sensitization. Indicated treatment: therapeutic diphenylcyclopropenone sensitization with weekly scalp DPC. Blood, whole and unfractionated, served as the source for total RNA extraction. The source material was whole blood, sampled in connection with sensitization to the hapten diphenylcyclopropenone (DPC). The receptors stem from a woman between 40 and 50 years old with alopecia areata. Some clones in this sample may be carry-over from other donors' samples.

This clonotype was seen repeatedly, ten times or more. The chain carries TRBV6-2 or TRBV6-3 and TRBJ1-5; D is unresolved. Germline values: CDR1 MNHEY, CDR2 SVGEGT. V was pared by 6 bases and J by 4 bases, with 7 bases between. CDR3 length equals 12 residues. The CDR3 reads CASRPLNQPQHF. CDR3 sequence (DNA): TGTGCCAGCAGACCGTTGAATCAGCCCCAGCATTTT.

This chain connects TRBV29-1 to TRBJ1-2, with TRBD1 matching over 7 bases. CDR1 is SQVTM and CDR2 is ANQGSEA in the germline V gene. J gave up 6 bases and V 4 bases, and 5 bases lay outside the gene matches. The CDR3 loop spans 12 amino acids. In DNA, the CDR3 is TGCAGCGTTGTTCCGGGACAGCATGGCTACACCTTC. Encoded protein: CSVVPGQHGYTF.

The sample holds a few counts of this clonotype. The CDR3 loop is CASSPRYNRGRNYGYTF. In DNA, the CDR3 is TGTGCCAGCAGTCCCCGATACAACAGGGGCCGTAACTATGGCTACACCTTC. V is TRBV28 and J is TRBJ1-2; 7 bases align to TRBD1. Trimming cost V 5 bases and J 1 base; bases outside gene matches: 13. Germline CDR1 is MDHEN and CDR2 is SYDVKM. The CDR3 totals 17 residues.

The table lists this clonotype with a few counts. This chain uses TRBV10-2 with TRBJ2-1, with 12 bases aligning to TRBD2. This CDR3 is built from 14 residues. J lost 8 bases, V lost 5 bases, and 4 bases had no gene match. In germline, CDR1 is WSHSY, CDR2 SAAADI. The CDR3 sequence is CASSRLAGDHEQFF. For the CDR3, the DNA is TGCGCCAGCAGTCGACTAGCGGGAGACCATGAGCAGTTCTTC.

This chain uses TRBV28 with TRBJ1-1; 7 positions match TRBD1. The junction had 10 bases not matched to a gene; V was cut back by 4 bases and J by 11 bases. CDR1 is MDHEN, CDR2 SYDVKM, per germline. The CDR3 runs to 13 residues. For the CDR3, the DNA is TGTGCCAGCAGTTCCCATGGGACAGATCGCGCTTTCTTT. It specifies CASSSHGTDRAFF.

The chain employs TRBV29-1 and TRBJ2-1, with D uncertain. The germline gives CDR1 SQVTM, CDR2 ANQGSEA. The CDR3 length is 12 residues. V was clipped by 7 bases and J by 3 bases, with 10 bases between them. CDR3: CSAPFVYNEQFF. In DNA, the CDR3 is TGCAGCGCCCCCTTCGTCTACAATGAGCAGTTCTTC.

This clonotype occurred many times. J is TRBJ2-1 and V is TRBV2; 8 bases align to TRBD2. V gave up 6 bases and J gave up 5 bases; unmatched junction bases: 9. The CDR3 spans 15 residues. Germline V lookup: CDR1 SNHLY, CDR2 FYNNEI. CDR3 amino acids: CASRISGEVNNEQFF. The DNA for the CDR3 is TGTGCCAGCAGGATTAGCGGGGAAGTGAACAATGAGCAGTTCTTC.